The 25 T cell receptor beta chains presented below share a single source sample, sequenced in a study of T cells in Graves' hyperthyroidism and ophthalmopathy. RNA transcripts gave rise to amplified TCR beta CDR3 regions. HTBI primers drove first-round RT-PCR of the TCR CDR3. TCRdb reprocessed the multiplex PCR reads via MiXCR and lists one record per CDR3 protein. The data show nearly 600,000 distinct CDR3 sequences, approximately 15% seen once. The sequenced sample consisted of blood. The receptors here all came from a woman aged 25 to 39 with Graves' hyperthyroidism that later progressed to Graves' ophthalmopathy.

This clonotype was observed many times. V is TRBV11-2 and J is TRBJ2-6; tentative D call: TRBD1 (5 bases). The CDR3 is 13 amino acids. Trimming took off 1 base at V and 9 bases at J, with 7 bases between the two ends. CDR1 is SGHAT and CDR2 is FQNNGV in the germline V gene. In DNA form, the CDR3 reads TGTGCCAGCAGCTTAGCGCAGGGCAACGTCCTGACTTTC. This codes for CASSLAQGNVLTF.

This clonotype came up many times. The chain carries TRBV28 and TRBJ1-5; the D gene is possibly TRBD1 (5 bases). This CDR3 contains 14 residues. In germline, CDR1 is MDHEN, CDR2 SYDVKM. V was trimmed by 5 bases and J by 2 bases, leaving 10 bases between them. The CDR3: CASSADIRNQPQHF. Written as DNA, the CDR3 is TGTGCCAGCAGTGCGGACATACGCAATCAGCCCCAGCATTTT.

There are many counts of this clonotype. The chain links TRBV10-3 to TRBJ1-1; D is perhaps TRBD1 (5 bases). The CDR3 covers 12 residues. The germline V gene encodes CDR1 ENHRY and CDR2 SYGVKD. V lost 11 bases and J lost 1, with 11 bases in between. In DNA form, the CDR3 reads TGTGCCGGAGGACAAAAGAACACTGAAGCTTTCTTT. This sequence encodes CAGGQKNTEAFF.

This clonotype was counted ten times or more. The J gene is TRBJ1-5, the V gene TRBV10-3, with TRBD1 matching over 7 bases. CDR1 ENHRY and CDR2 SYGVKD come from the germline V gene. This CDR3 is 13 amino acids long. Trimming took 4 bases from V and 4 from J; bases not matched to a gene: 1. Here the CDR3 reads CAISGTGNQPQHF. As DNA, the CDR3 is TGTGCCATCAGTGGGACAGGAAATCAGCCCCAGCATTTT.

This clonotype was counted ten times or more. This rearrangement joins TRBV6-2 or TRBV6-3 to TRBJ1-5, with D possibly TRBD1 on 5 matching bases. The CDR3 runs 14 residues. V lost 1 base, J lost 4 bases, and 8 bases lay in between. CDR1 and CDR2 (germline): MNHEY, SVGEGT. The CDR3, as DNA: TGTGCCAGCAGTTACTGGGCAGGGAATCAGCCCCAGCATTTT. Translating gives CASSYWAGNQPQHF.

The chain has TRBV4-1 and TRBJ2-7; 9 bases match TRBD1. CDR1 and CDR2 (germline): MGHRA, YSYEKL. This CDR3 is built from 15 residues. Trimming cost V 0 bases and J 6 bases; bases outside gene matches: 6. This chain's CDR3 is CASSQEIGTGSEQYF. CDR3 DNA: TGCGCCAGCAGCCAAGAAATCGGGACAGGGAGCGAGCAGTACTTC.

This clonotype was picked up many times. The rearrangement uses TRBV19 and TRBJ1-4, with unresolved D. The CDR3 has 16 residues. CDR1 and CDR2 (germline): LNHDA, SQIVND (reference sequence). Trimming pared 5 bases from V and 8 bases from J, leaving 21 bases between. The CDR3 nucleotides read TGTGCCAGTAGTCCCCCTGACCCGGGAGAAACGGAAAAACTGTTTTTT. Protein: CASSPPDPGETEKLFF.

This clonotype was observed many times. This rearrangement joins TRBV18 to TRBJ2-4; D gene uncertain. There are 14 residues in the CDR3. Per germline, CDR1 KGHSH and CDR2 LQKENI. The germline V and J ends were trimmed by 4 bases and 7 bases, with 14 bases remaining between them. CDR3 loop: CASSRQIRDNIQYF. CDR3 DNA sequence: TGTGCCAGCTCACGGCAGATACGTGACAACATTCAGTACTTC.

This clonotype was seen repeatedly, ten times or more. J is TRBJ2-1 and V is TRBV5-4, with 10 bases matching TRBD2. The V segment lost 3 bases and the J segment 8 bases; nucleotides outside the gene matches: 8. The CDR3 spans 15 residues. Germline CDR1 SGHNT, CDR2 YYREEE (reference sequence). In DNA, the CDR3 is TGTGCCAGCAGCTCGAAGCGGGAGGGCCTTGATGAGCAGTTCTTC. Its protein product is CASSSKREGLDEQFF.

This clonotype was recorded a few times. V is TRBV28 and J is TRBJ2-2; D is perhaps TRBD2 (6 bases). The germline gives CDR1 MDHEN, CDR2 SYDVKM. The CDR3 loop spans 14 amino acids. With 11 bases removed from V and 1 base from J, the gap between germline ends came to 14 bases. The CDR3 nucleotides are TGTGCCGGTGGGCTAGCGAGGAACACCGGGGAGCTGTTTTTT. Amino acid sequence: CAGGLARNTGELFF.

This clonotype was recorded many times. The J gene is TRBJ1-4, the V gene TRBV12-3 or TRBV12-4; D is unclear. V was cut by 7 bases and J by 12 bases, with 15 bases left in between. This CDR3 is built from 12 residues. The DNA of the CDR3 is TGTGCCAGCACCCGCCTCGGGCTCGAACTGTTTTTT. This translates into CASTRLGLELFF.

This clonotype has a count of ten or more. The gene calls are TRBV6-1 and TRBJ2-5; 11 bases map to TRBD2. The CDR3 is 15 residues long. The V segment lost 5 bases and the J segment 4 bases; nucleotides outside the gene matches: 6. Germline V gene data show CDR1 as MNHNS and CDR2 as SASEGT. The CDR3 here is CASSRPTSGGETQYF. The CDR3 DNA is TGTGCCAGCAGTCGACCAACTAGCGGGGGAGAGACCCAGTACTTC.

This clonotype was seen more than once but under ten times. This may be a read error: a much more frequent sequence differs by one nucleotide. The V call is TRBV28, the J call TRBJ2-7, with D possibly being TRBD2 (6 bases). CDR1 MDHEN and CDR2 SYDVKM come from the germline V gene. The V end lost 7 bases, the J end lost 2 bases, and 12 bases lay between the germline ends. This CDR3 spans 13 amino acids. The CDR3 sequence: CASKRAGTYEQYF. The CDR3 DNA is TGTGCCAGCAAGCGGGCGGGTACCTACGAGCAGTACTTC.

The sample holds many counts of this clonotype. The chain links TRBV6-1 to TRBJ2-5; D remains unclear. From germline, CDR1 is MNHNS and CDR2 SASEGT. V was trimmed by 6 bases and J by 2 bases, leaving 13 bases between them. The CDR3 has 14 amino acids. The CDR3, as DNA: TGTGCCAGCAGATCCTACAGTGGACAAGAGACCCAGTACTTC. Protein: CASRSYSGQETQYF.

In regard to this clonotype: Germline and junction disagree at one end, which may indicate a read error. This sequence joins TRBV7-8 and TRBJ2-7; D gene unclear. The CDR3 has 12 residues. The germline CDR1 and CDR2 sequences are SGHVS and FQNEAQ. The CDR3: CAGSKEAHEQYF. CDR3 nucleotide sequence: TGTGCCGGCAGCAAAGAGGCCCACGAGCAGTACTTC.

This clonotype was detected many times. This chain's CDR3 is CASSLQGDSPLHF. In DNA, the CDR3 is TGTGCCAGCAGTTTACAGGGGGACTCACCCCTCCACTTT. V usage is TRBV27 and J usage is TRBJ1-6, with TRBD1 matching 7 bases. V was pared by 2 bases and J by 10 bases, with 2 bases of the junction left unmatched. Germline V gene data show CDR1 as MNHEY and CDR2 as SMNVEV (reference sequence). CDR3 length: 13 residues.

Many counts were recorded for this clonotype. This chain uses TRBV5-1 with TRBJ1-5; D unresolved. In germline, CDR1 is SGHRS, CDR2 YFSETQ. V lost 4 bases and J 7 bases, leaving 15 bases between the germline ends. This CDR3 spans 14 amino acids. The CDR3 nucleotides read TGCGCCAGCAGCCAAGAGGGCAGTGAGCAGCCCCAGCATTTT. Encoded protein: CASSQEGSEQPQHF.

This clonotype has ten or more counts. V gene TRBV12-3 or TRBV12-4 combines with J gene TRBJ1-1, with a weak D call TRBD1 (6 bases). V gave up 2 bases and J gave up 4 bases, with 14 bases separating them. This CDR3 region has 15 residues. CDR3 nucleotide sequence: TGTGCCAGCAGTTTACGTGATCGGGGGGCCACTGAAGCTTTCTTT. It translates to CASSLRDRGATEAFF.

The chain employs TRBV18 and TRBJ2-2; D unclear. V gave up 2 bases and J gave up 1 base, with 14 bases separating them. CDR3 size: 17 residues. Germline V CDR1 and CDR2: KGHSH, LQKENI. CDR3 region: CASSPSSWNLNTGELFF. CDR3 in DNA: TGTGCCAGCTCACCAAGTTCCTGGAATCTGAACACCGGGGAGCTGTTTTTT.

This clonotype was seen ten or more times. V is TRBV19 and J is TRBJ1-1; possibly TRBD1 for D (5 bases). From germline, CDR1 is LNHDA and CDR2 SQIVND (reference sequence). The CDR3 consists of 14 residues. V was cut by 3 bases and J by 4 bases, with 12 bases left in between. The chain's CDR3 is CASSMTVRGTEAFF. CDR3 nucleotide sequence: TGTGCCAGTAGTATGACAGTAAGAGGCACTGAAGCTTTCTTT. The full variable domain, rest sourced from reference TRBV19 and TRBJ1-1, is DGGITQSPKYLFRKEGQNVTLSCEQNLNHDAMYWYRQDPGQGLRLIYYSQIVNDFQKGDIAEGYSVSREKKESFPLTVTSAQKNPTAFYLCASSMTVRGTEAFFGQGTRLTVV.

The J gene is TRBJ1-1, the V gene TRBV11-2, with 7 bases identical to TRBD1. The CDR3 is 16 amino acids. Germline V gene lookup returns CDR1 SGHAT and CDR2 FQNNGV. The V segment lost 4 bases and the J segment 1 base; nucleotides outside the gene matches: 9. CDR3 region: CASSSPRRQGNTEAFF. DNA for the CDR3: TGTGCCAGCAGCTCCCCCCGGAGACAGGGGAACACTGAAGCTTTCTTT.

This clonotype showed up just once. This may be a read error, as it is one base from a much larger clone. This chain joins TRBV12-3 or TRBV12-4 and TRBJ1-4; D is unresolved. This CDR3 has 14 amino acids. V was cut by 5 bases and J by 2 bases, with 9 bases left in between. The CDR3: CASSPSDTNEKLFF. CDR3 nucleotides: TGTGCCAGCAGTCCATCCGACACTAATGAAAAACTGTTTTTT.

In this sample, this clonotype turned up many times. This chain connects TRBV14 to TRBJ2-1, with 9 nucleotides matching TRBD1. The CDR3 runs 14 residues. Looked up from germline, CDR1 is SGHDN and CDR2 is FVKESK. V gave up 4 bases and J gave up 10 bases; unmatched junction bases: 8. The CDR3 coding sequence is TGTGCCAGCAGCCTCCTAACAGGGGGCCGGGAGCAGTTCTTC. It yields the protein CASSLLTGGREQFF.

This rearrangement joins TRBV4-1 to TRBJ1-3, with D hard to call. The CDR3 has 15 residues. The ends were cut back, 2 bases at V and 0 bases at J, with 8 bases in the middle. Germline V gives CDR1 MGHRA, CDR2 YSYEKL. CDR3 nucleotide sequence: TGCGCCAGCAGCCAATTCCTCAGCTCTGGAAACACCATATATTTT. Translating gives CASSQFLSSGNTIYF.

This clonotype was seen repeatedly, ten times or more. The V gene is TRBV5-1, the J gene TRBJ2-7; D remains unclear. V was pared by 0 bases and J by 0 bases, with 10 bases between. The CDR3 has 15 amino acids. Germline CDR1 and CDR2: SGHRS and YFSETQ. The CDR3 sequence is CASSLGGGLSYEQYF. The CDR3 nucleotides are TGCGCCAGCAGCTTGGGGGGTGGCCTCTCCTACGAGCAGTACTTC.